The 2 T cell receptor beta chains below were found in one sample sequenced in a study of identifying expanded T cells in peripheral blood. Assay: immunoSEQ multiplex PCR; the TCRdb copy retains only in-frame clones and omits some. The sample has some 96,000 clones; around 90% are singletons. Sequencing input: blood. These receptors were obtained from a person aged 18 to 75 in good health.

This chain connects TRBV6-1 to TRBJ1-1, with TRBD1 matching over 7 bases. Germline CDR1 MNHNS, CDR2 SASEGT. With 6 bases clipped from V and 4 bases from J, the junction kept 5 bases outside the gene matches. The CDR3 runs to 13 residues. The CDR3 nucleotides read TGTGCCAGCAGGACAGGGACTGGCACTGAAGCTTTCTTT. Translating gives CASRTGTGTEAFF.

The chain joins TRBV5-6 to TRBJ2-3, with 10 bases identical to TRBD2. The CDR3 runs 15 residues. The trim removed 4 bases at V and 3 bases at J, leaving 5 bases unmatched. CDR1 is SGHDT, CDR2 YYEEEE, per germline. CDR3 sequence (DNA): TGTGCCAGCAGCCCGCTAGCGGGAGCAACAGATACGCAGTATTTT. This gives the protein CASSPLAGATDTQYF.